The next 21 T cell receptor beta chains were all read from a single sample in a study of response to subunit inactivated influenza vaccine. MiXCR was run by TCRdb on the RT-PCR reads, yielding one entry per CDR3 protein. This sample yields about 180,000 distinct CDR3 sequences, of which about 10% are seen a single time; approximately 10% belongs to the top ten. The material was non-naive T cells sorted from PBMCs, obtained on the day of vaccination. The source of these receptors is a man aged 50 to 59 who received an inactivated influenza vaccine.

The rearrangement uses TRBV7-9 and TRBJ2-1, with D perhaps TRBD1 (5 bases). Germline V gene data show CDR1 as SEHNR and CDR2 as FQNEAQ (reference sequence). This CDR3 is built from 14 residues. Trimming removed 0 bases from V and 5 bases from J, with 8 bases in between. As DNA, the CDR3 is TGTGCCAGCAGCTTAGCGAACAGGCACAATGAGCAGTTCTTC. It specifies CASSLANRHNEQFF.

This clonotype came up many times. The chain uses TRBV7-2 and TRBJ2-5; a possible D gene is TRBD2 (5 bases). CDR1 is SGHTA, CDR2 FQGNSA, per germline. With 5 bases removed from V and 9 bases from J, the gap between germline ends came to 16 bases. There are 13 residues in the CDR3. CDR3 in amino acids: CASSVGGERPQYF. CDR3 bases: TGTGCCAGCAGCGTCGGTGGGGAGAGGCCCCAGTACTTC.

The V and J genes are TRBV5-1 and TRBJ2-5, with TRBD2 matching 7 bases. The CDR3 runs to 15 residues. The germline gives CDR1 SGHRS, CDR2 YFSETQ. The J segment lost 5 bases and the V segment lost 2 bases, leaving 9 bases of the junction unmatched. This chain's CDR3 is CASSFSNGGLETQYF. DNA for the CDR3: TGCGCCAGCAGCTTTTCAAACGGGGGGTTGGAGACCCAGTACTTC.

Ten or more counts support this clonotype. The rearrangement joins TRBV20-1 to TRBJ2-1, with no clear D. Deletions cut 3 bases from V and 2 bases from J, with 8 bases between. The CDR3 has 13 residues. Germline lookup yields CDR1 DFQATT and CDR2 SNEGSKA (reference sequence). DNA of the CDR3: TGCAGTGCTAGGGACGATCCCTACAATGAGCAGTTCTTC. As protein: CSARDDPYNEQFF.

This clonotype has more than one count but fewer than ten. The V gene is TRBV4-2, the J gene TRBJ1-1; D gene unclear. This CDR3 has 15 residues. The germline V gene encodes CDR1 LGHNA and CDR2 YNFKEQ. The germline V and J ends were trimmed by 1 base and 0 bases, with 9 bases remaining between them. The DNA of the CDR3 is TGTGCCAGCAGCCAAGGTCCGGGAATGAACACTGAAGCTTTCTTT. Protein: CASSQGPGMNTEAFF.

This clonotype turned up a few times. This sequence joins TRBV14 and TRBJ1-1; tentatively, D is TRBD1 (6 bases). Looked up from germline, CDR1 is SGHDN and CDR2 is FVKESK. Trimming removed 4 bases at V and 2 bases at J, with 14 bases between. The length of the CDR3 is 15 residues. CDR3 nucleotide sequence: TGTGCCAGCAGCCCCCGACACAGGGCCAACACTGAAGCTTTCTTT. As protein: CASSPRHRANTEAFF. The variable domain in full, with the rest retrieved from reference TRBV14 and TRBJ1-1, is EAGVTQFPSHSVIEKGQTVTLRCDPISGHDNLYWYRRVMGKEIKFLLHFVKESKQDESGMPNNRFLAERTGGTYSTLKVQPAELEDSGVYFCASSPRHRANTEAFFGQGTRLTVV.

The rearrangement links TRBV12-3 or TRBV12-4 to TRBJ2-1; a possible D gene is TRBD2 (5 bases). The CDR3 has 15 amino acids. Trimming left V 2 bases short and J 0 bases short, with 8 bases between. The CDR3 sequence is CASSLSGFSYNEQFF. The CDR3 DNA reads as TGTGCCAGCAGTTTAAGCGGTTTCTCCTACAATGAGCAGTTCTTC.

The sample holds a few counts of this clonotype. The rearrangement uses TRBV5-1 and TRBJ2-4, with D possibly matching TRBD1 (6 bases). CDR1 and CDR2 from the germline V gene are SGHRS and YFSETQ. V shed 0 bases and J shed 10 bases, with 17 bases lying between them. This CDR3 region has 15 residues. The CDR3 region has the DNA TGCGCCAGCAGCTTGGGGGCAGGACAGATAGGGATTCAGTACTTC. The encoded protein is CASSLGAGQIGIQYF.

The V gene is TRBV5-6, the J gene TRBJ2-7; 7 nucleotides match TRBD2. Germline CDR1 SGHDT, CDR2 YYEEEE. The V segment lost 4 bases and the J segment 12 bases; nucleotides outside the gene matches: 10. The CDR3 length is 12 residues. The CDR3 loop reads CASSIPMGGTYF. CDR3 nucleotide sequence: TGTGCCAGCAGCATCCCGATGGGGGGGACGTACTTC.

This clonotype has at least ten counts. This chain joins TRBV12-3 or TRBV12-4 and TRBJ1-2; weak D call: TRBD1 (5 bases). The V gene lost 5 bases and the J gene lost 2 bases, with 30 bases spanning the gap. The CDR3 is made up of 20 amino acids. CDR3 DNA: TGTGCCAGCAGTCCCCGCCGACAAAGGGTCGGCAGGGCGGCGAACTATGGCTACACCTTC. Translating it yields CASSPRRQRVGRAANYGYTF.

Concerning this clonotype itself: Since a much larger clone is just one base distant, this may be a read error. The CDR3, as DNA: TGTGCCAGCAGCCCAGCGACTACCCGGCAAGAGACCCAGTACTTC. It codes for CASSPATTRQETQYF. This chain links TRBV7-2 with TRBJ2-5, with a tentative D call TRBD2 (5 bases). Germline lookup yields CDR1 SGHTA and CDR2 FQGNSA. The CDR3 is 15 residues long. V lost 5 bases to trimming and J lost 2 bases, with 15 bases between them.

There are a few counts of this clonotype. The chain is built from TRBV5-6 and TRBJ2-2; maybe TRBD2 (6 bases). The germline V gene encodes CDR1 SGHDT and CDR2 YYEEEE. There are 15 residues in the CDR3. V shed 0 bases and J shed 3 bases, with 9 bases lying between them. CDR3 sequence reads: CASSLAGGDTGELFF. CDR3 bases: TGTGCCAGCAGCTTGGCCGGAGGGGACACCGGGGAGCTGTTTTTT.

This clonotype was detected ten times or more. The V and J genes are TRBV20-1 and TRBJ2-2; the D is unclear. Germline lookup yields CDR1 DFQATT and CDR2 SNEGSKA (reference sequence). Trimming removed 2 bases from V and 4 bases from J, with 8 bases in between. This CDR3 spans 13 amino acids. CDR3 DNA: TGCAGTGCTAGACCCCTGAGCACCGGGGAGCTGTTTTTT. Amino acids: CSARPLSTGELFF.

This clonotype has a count of ten or more. V usage is TRBV7-2 and J usage is TRBJ1-2; D gene unclear. Trimming shortened V by 6 bases and J by 5 bases, and 22 bases separated the two germline ends. The V gene's germline CDR1 is SGHTA and CDR2 FQGNSA. The CDR3 runs 16 residues. As DNA, the CDR3 is TGTGCCAGCAGTCTGGATTTCCGGGGTTTTTCTTATGGCTACACCTTC. It encodes CASSLDFRGFSYGYTF.

This clonotype appeared many times. The chain recombines TRBV29-1 with TRBJ2-7, with TRBD1 identical over 8 bases. The CDR3 has 16 amino acids. V was pared by 4 bases and J by 2 bases, with 13 bases of the junction left unmatched. Germline CDR1 reads SQVTM; CDR2 reads ANQGSEA. Written as DNA, the CDR3 is TGCAGCGTTGGGGGGCCCGGGACAGGATCCCCCTACGAGCAGTACTTC. Translating it yields CSVGGPGTGSPYEQYF.

This clonotype was detected only a few times. This rearrangement joins TRBV2 to TRBJ2-3; TRBD2 matches 11 bases. Germline V lookup: CDR1 SNHLY, CDR2 FYNNEI. Trimming at V came to 8 bases and at J to 5 bases, leaving 9 bases not matched to a gene. The CDR3 runs to 15 residues. The DNA of the CDR3 is TGTGCCAGCGGAATAGCGGGAGGGCCGAGAGATACGCAGTATTTT. It specifies CASGIAGGPRDTQYF.

The chain's CDR3 is CASSILTPGQGLKGLRAEQYF. The CDR3 DNA reads as TGTGCCAGCTCCATTCTGACTCCGGGACAGGGGCTAAAAGGGCTCCGGGCCGAGCAGTACTTC. V and J are TRBV18 and TRBJ2-7; 10 bases line up with TRBD1. V was pared by 6 bases and J by 6 bases, with 29 bases of the junction left unmatched. Germline assignment: CDR1 KGHSH and CDR2 LQKENI. The CDR3 is made up of 21 amino acids.

Ten or more counts support this clonotype. The chain employs TRBV7-3 and TRBJ2-1; TRBD2 matches at 10 bases. This CDR3 spans 20 amino acids. Per germline, CDR1 SGHTA and CDR2 FQGTGA. V trimming: 0 bases; J trimming: 2 bases; junction bases outside the gene matches: 13. In DNA form, the CDR3 reads TGTGCCAGCAGCTTAACGGCCCGAATGGCTAGCGGGAGCGCCTACAATGAGCAGTTCTTC. Translation gives CASSLTARMASGSAYNEQFF.

This clonotype was counted between two and nine times. V is TRBV14 and J is TRBJ2-7, with D uncertain. Germline assignment: CDR1 SGHDN and CDR2 FVKESK. V shed 0 bases and J shed 5 bases, with 11 bases lying between them. The CDR3 covers 14 residues. The CDR3 bases are TGTGCCAGCAGCCAAGATGTGGGCAGCAACGAGCAGTACTTC. Its protein product is CASSQDVGSNEQYF.

This rearrangement joins TRBV10-3 to TRBJ2-7; no clear D gene. Germline lookup yields CDR1 ENHRY and CDR2 SYGVKD. The V end was cut by 6 bases, the J end by 0 bases, with 12 bases between. There are 14 residues in the CDR3. CDR3 region: CAIRYGSDSYEQYF. Written as DNA, the CDR3 is TGTGCCATCAGGTACGGGTCCGACTCCTACGAGCAGTACTTC.

This clonotype was observed a few times. As DNA, the CDR3 is TGCAGCGCTAGCGGGAGCGGCACCGGGGAGCTGTTTTTT. This gives the protein CSASGSGTGELFF. The genes are TRBV29-1 and TRBJ2-2; TRBD2 agrees at 10 bases. This CDR3 spans 13 amino acids. Germline CDR1 reads SQVTM; CDR2 reads ANQGSEA. The V gene end was trimmed by 7 bases and the J gene end by 4 bases; junction bases not matched to a gene: 3.